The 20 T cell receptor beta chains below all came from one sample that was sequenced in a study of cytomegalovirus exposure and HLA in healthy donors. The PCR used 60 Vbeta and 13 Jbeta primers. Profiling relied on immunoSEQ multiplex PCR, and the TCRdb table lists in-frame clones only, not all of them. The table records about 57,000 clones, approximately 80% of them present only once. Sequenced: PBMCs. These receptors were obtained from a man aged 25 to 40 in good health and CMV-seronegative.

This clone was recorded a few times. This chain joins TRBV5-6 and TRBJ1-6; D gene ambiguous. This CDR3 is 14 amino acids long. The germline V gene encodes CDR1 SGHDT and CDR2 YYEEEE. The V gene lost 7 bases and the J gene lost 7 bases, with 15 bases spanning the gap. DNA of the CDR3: TGTGCCAGCTGCCCGGGATCAGGAAATTCACCCCTCCACTTT. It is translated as CASCPGSGNSPLHF.

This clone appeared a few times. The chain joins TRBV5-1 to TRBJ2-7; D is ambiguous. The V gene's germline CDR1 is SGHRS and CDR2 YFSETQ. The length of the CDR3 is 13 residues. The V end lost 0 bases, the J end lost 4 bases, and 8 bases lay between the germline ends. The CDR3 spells CASSLGTQYEQYF. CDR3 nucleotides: TGCGCCAGCAGCTTGGGCACGCAGTACGAGCAGTACTTC.

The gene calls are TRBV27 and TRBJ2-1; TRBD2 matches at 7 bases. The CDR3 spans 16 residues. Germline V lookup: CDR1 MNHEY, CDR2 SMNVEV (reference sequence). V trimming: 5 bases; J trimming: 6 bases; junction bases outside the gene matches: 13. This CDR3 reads CASSASRGGGLNEQFF. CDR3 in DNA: TGTGCCAGCAGTGCCTCGAGGGGCGGGGGACTCAATGAGCAGTTCTTC.

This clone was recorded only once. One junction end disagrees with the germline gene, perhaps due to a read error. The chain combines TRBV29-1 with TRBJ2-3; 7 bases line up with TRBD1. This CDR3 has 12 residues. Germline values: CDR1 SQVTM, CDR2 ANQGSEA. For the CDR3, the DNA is TGCAGCGTTGAAGATCTAGGCAGGGGGTGGGATTTT. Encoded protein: CSVEDLGRGWDF.

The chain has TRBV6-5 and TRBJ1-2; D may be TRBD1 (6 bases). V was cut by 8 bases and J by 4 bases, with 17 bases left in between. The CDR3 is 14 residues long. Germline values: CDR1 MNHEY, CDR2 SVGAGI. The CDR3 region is CASGGAKDLYGYTF. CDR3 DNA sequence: TGTGCCAGCGGGGGGGCTAAAGACCTCTATGGCTACACCTTC.

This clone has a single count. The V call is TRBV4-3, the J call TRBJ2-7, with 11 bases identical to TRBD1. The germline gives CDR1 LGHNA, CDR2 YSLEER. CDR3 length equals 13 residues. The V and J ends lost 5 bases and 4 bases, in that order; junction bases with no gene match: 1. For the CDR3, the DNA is TGCGCCAGCAGCGGGGACAGGGGGTACGAGCAGTACTTC. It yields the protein CASSGDRGYEQYF.

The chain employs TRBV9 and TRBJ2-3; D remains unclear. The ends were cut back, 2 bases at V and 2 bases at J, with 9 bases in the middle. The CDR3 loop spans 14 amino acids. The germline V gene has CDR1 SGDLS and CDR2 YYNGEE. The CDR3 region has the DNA TGTGCCAGCAGCGTCGTCAGTAACACAGATACGCAGTATTTT. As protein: CASSVVSNTDTQYF.

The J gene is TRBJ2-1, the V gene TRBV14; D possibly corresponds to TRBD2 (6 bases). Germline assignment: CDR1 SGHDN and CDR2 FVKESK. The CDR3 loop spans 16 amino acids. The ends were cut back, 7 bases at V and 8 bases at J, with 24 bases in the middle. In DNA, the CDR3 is TGTGCCAGCACTCGAGTCGGGGACTCTTCCTTAGATGAGCAGTTCTTC. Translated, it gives CASTRVGDSSLDEQFF.

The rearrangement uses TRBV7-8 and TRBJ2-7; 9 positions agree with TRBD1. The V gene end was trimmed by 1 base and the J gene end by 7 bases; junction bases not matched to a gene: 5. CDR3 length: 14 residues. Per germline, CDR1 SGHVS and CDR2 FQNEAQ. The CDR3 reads CASSLDRGPGEQYF. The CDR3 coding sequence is TGTGCCAGCAGCTTAGACAGGGGGCCTGGAGAGCAGTACTTC.

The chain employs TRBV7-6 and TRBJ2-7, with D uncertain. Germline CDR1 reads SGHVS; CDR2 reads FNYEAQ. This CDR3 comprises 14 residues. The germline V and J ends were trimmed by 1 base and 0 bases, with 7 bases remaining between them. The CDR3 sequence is CASSLDAASYEQYF. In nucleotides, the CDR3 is TGTGCCAGCAGCTTAGATGCGGCCTCCTACGAGCAGTACTTC.

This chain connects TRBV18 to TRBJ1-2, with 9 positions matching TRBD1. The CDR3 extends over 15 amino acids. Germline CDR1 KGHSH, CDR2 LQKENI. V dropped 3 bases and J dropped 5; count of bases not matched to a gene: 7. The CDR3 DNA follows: TGTGCCAGCTCACCGGGACAGGGTAGGGGATATGGCTACACCTTC. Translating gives CASSPGQGRGYGYTF.

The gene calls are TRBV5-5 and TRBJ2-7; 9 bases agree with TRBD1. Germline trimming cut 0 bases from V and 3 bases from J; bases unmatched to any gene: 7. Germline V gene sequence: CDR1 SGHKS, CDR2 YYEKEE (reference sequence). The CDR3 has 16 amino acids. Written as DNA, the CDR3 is TGTGCCAGCAGCTTGGGCTACGGACAGGGGATCTACGAGCAGTACTTC. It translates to CASSLGYGQGIYEQYF.

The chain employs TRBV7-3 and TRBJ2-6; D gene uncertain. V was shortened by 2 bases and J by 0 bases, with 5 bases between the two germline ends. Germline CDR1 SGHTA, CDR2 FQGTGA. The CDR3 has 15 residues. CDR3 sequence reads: CASSLRSSGANVLTF. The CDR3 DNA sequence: TGTGCCAGCAGCTTACGGAGCTCTGGGGCCAACGTCCTGACTTTC.

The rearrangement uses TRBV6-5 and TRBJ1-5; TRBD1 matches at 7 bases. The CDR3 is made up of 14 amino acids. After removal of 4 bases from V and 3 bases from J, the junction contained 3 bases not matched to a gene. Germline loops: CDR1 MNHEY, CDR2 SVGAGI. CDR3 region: CASSLDRFNQPQHF. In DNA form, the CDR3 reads TGTGCCAGCAGTTTGGACAGGTTCAATCAGCCCCAGCATTTT.

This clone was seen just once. This CDR3 reads CASSLGRSSGNTIYF. Here the CDR3 DNA reads TGTGCCAGCAGCTTAGGGAGGAGCTCTGGAAACACCATATATTTT. This chain uses TRBV7-9 with TRBJ1-3; D remains ambiguous. The CDR3 is made up of 15 amino acids. CDR1 and CDR2 (germline): SEHNR, FQNEAQ (reference sequence). The V and J ends lost 1 base and 0 bases respectively, with 7 bases between them. The full variable domain, rest sourced from reference TRBV7-9 and TRBJ1-3, is DTGVSQNPRHKITKRGQNVTFRCDPISEHNRLYWYRQTLGQGPEFLTYFQNEAQLEKSRLLSDRFSAERPKGSFSTLEIQRTEQGDSAMYLCASSLGRSSGNTIYFGEGSWLTVV.

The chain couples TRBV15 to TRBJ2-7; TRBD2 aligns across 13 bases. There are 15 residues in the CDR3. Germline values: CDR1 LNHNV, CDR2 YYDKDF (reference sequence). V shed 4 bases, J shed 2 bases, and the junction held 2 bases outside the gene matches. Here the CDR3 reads CATSIGTSGTYEQYF. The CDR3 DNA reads TGTGCCACCAGCATCGGGACTAGCGGGACCTACGAGCAGTACTTC.

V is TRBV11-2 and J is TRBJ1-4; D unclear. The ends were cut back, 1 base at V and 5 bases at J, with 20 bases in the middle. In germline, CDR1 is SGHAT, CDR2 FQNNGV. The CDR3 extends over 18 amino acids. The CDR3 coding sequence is TGTGCCAGCAGCTTAGTGCAGTACCCTAGGGAGGAGAATGAAAAACTGTTTTTT. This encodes CASSLVQYPREENEKLFF.

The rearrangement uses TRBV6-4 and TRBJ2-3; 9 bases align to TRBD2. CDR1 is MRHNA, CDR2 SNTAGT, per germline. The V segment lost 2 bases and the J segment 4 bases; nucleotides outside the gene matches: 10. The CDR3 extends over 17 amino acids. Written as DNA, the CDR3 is TGTGCCAGCAGTGACGCAGCGGGGGGCCGAGGGGCAGATACGCAGTATTTT. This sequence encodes CASSDAAGGRGADTQYF.

This chain's CDR3 is CASSLDGGPSGSQETQYF. CDR3 nucleotide sequence: TGTGCCAGCAGCTTGGACGGTGGGCCTAGCGGCTCCCAAGAGACCCAGTACTTC. The chain has TRBV5-6 and TRBJ2-5; 7 bases fit TRBD2. V was clipped by 0 bases and J by 1 base; unmatched bases: 12. The CDR3 totals 18 residues. Germline-derived CDR1 and CDR2 are SGHDT and YYEEEE.

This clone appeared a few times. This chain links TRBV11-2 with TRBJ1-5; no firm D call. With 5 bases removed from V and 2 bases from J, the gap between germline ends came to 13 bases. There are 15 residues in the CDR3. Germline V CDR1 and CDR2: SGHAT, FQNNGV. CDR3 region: CASSPQVTGNQPQHF. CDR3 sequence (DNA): TGTGCCAGCAGCCCCCAGGTTACTGGCAATCAGCCCCAGCATTTT.